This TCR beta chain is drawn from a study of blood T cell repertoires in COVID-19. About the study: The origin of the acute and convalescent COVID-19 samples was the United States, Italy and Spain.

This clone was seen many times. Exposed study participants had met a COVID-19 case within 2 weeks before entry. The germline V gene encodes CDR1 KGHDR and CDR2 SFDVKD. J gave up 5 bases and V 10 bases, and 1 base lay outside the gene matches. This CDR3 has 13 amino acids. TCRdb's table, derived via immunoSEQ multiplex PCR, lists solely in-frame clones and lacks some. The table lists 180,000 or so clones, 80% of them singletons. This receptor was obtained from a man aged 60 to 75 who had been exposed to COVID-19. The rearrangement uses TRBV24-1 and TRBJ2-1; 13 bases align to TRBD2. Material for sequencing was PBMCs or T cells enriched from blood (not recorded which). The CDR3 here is CATGTSGNNEQFF. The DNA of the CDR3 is TGTGCCACGGGGACTAGCGGGAACAATGAGCAGTTCTTC.